This TCR beta chain was obtained from a study of T cell changes during pregnancy in multiple sclerosis. TCRdb's copy holds only in-frame clones and misses some; the assay was immunoSEQ multiplex PCR. Among around 70,000 clones, 92% were seen once, and the ten largest hold about 2.3%. A single count supports this clone. Trimming cost V 0 bases and J 5 bases, with 11 bases left between them. Germline V gives CDR1 LGHNA, CDR2 YNFKEQ. The CDR3 is 15 residues long. This clonotype originated in a female donor with multiple sclerosis, enrolled in a pregnancy study. V usage is TRBV4-2 and J usage is TRBJ1-5; the D is unclear. The sequenced sample was peripheral blood, obtained before pregnancy. CDR3 coding DNA: TGTGCCAGCAGCCAAGATCGAGTTCCGGATCAGCCCCAGCATTTT. This encodes CASSQDRVPDQPQHF.